The 17 T cell receptor beta chains reported below all come from one sample, sequenced in a study of OX40 agonist ivuxolimab in advanced cancers. Clones were read by immunoSEQ multiplex PCR, and TCRdb kept only the in-frame ones, dropping some. In the table there are tens of thousands of clones, roughly 84% of which are singletons. This sample comprised CD4+ or CD8+ T cells sorted from blood, obtained in a trial of the OX40 agonist ivuxolimab. These receptors were obtained from an adult with an advanced solid tumor such as melanoma, head and neck, liver or kidney cancer.

The chain joins TRBV6-5 to TRBJ1-2, with a weak D call TRBD1 (6 bases). V was shortened by 7 bases and J by 1 base, with 10 bases between the two germline ends. The CDR3 covers 13 residues. Germline assignment: CDR1 MNHEY and CDR2 SVGAGI. In nucleotides, the CDR3 is TGTGCCAGCAAACAGGGATTTAACTATGGCTACACCTTC. This sequence encodes CASKQGFNYGYTF.

CDR3 coding DNA: TGTGCCAGTAGTACCAGAACTCGACTAGCTGTGGGCACAGATACGCAGTATTTT. It is translated as CASSTRTRLAVGTDTQYF. This sequence joins TRBV19 and TRBJ2-3, with 7 bases fitting TRBD2. The CDR3 consists of 18 residues. Germline V gene sequence: CDR1 LNHDA, CDR2 SQIVND (reference sequence). The V and J ends lost 4 bases and 1 base, in that order; junction bases with no gene match: 14.

V is TRBV21-1 and J is TRBJ1-4. TRBV21-1 is recorded as a pseudogene. The CDR3 runs 14 residues. The CDR3 bases are TGTGCCAGCAGCAAAGCGGCGGTTAATGAAAAACTGTTTTTT. Its protein is CASSKAAVNEKLFF.

J is TRBJ2-2 and V is TRBV5-1; TRBD1 aligns across 7 bases. CDR1 and CDR2 from the germline V gene are SGHRS and YFSETQ. With 2 bases clipped from V and 7 bases from J, the junction kept 14 bases outside the gene matches. This CDR3 comprises 17 residues. The DNA for the CDR3 is TGCGCCAGCAGCTTAGGGGGCCCCATGAGAAATCACGGGGAGCTGTTTTTT. It is translated as CASSLGGPMRNHGELFF.

The chain combines TRBV11-2 with TRBJ2-1, with 11 bases fitting TRBD2. CDR3 length: 16 residues. From germline, CDR1 is SGHAT and CDR2 FQNNGV. V dropped 5 bases and J dropped 1; count of bases not matched to a gene: 4. Written as DNA, the CDR3 is TGTGCCAGCAGCGTTAGCGGGAGGGGTTCCTACAATGAGCAGTTCTTC. Amino acids: CASSVSGRGSYNEQFF.

This chain uses TRBV4-1 with TRBJ1-1; D is undetermined. Germline V lookup: CDR1 MGHRA, CDR2 YSYEKL. V was trimmed by 1 base and J by 11 bases, leaving 11 bases between them. This CDR3 spans 12 amino acids. CDR3 bases: TGCGCCAGCAGCCAAGGGACTGGTGGGGCTTTCTTT. Translated, it gives CASSQGTGGAFF.

This clone was seen once. The chain is built from TRBV2 and TRBJ1-1; a weak D match, TRBD1 (5 bases). The germline V gene encodes CDR1 SNHLY and CDR2 FYNNEI. Deletions cut 9 bases from V and 7 bases from J, with 21 bases between. The length of the CDR3 is 14 residues. The CDR3 here is CARNYAGKRGEAFF. In DNA form, the CDR3 reads TGTGCCAGAAATTACGCCGGGAAGAGGGGTGAAGCTTTCTTT.

V and J are TRBV7-6 and TRBJ2-5; TRBD1 matches 8 bases. Germline values: CDR1 SGHVS, CDR2 FNYEAQ. Trimming took 3 bases from V and 10 from J; bases not matched to a gene: 10. CDR3 length equals 14 residues. The CDR3 sequence: CASSLGDRKGDQYF. CDR3 in DNA: TGTGCCAGCAGCTTGGGGGACAGGAAAGGGGACCAGTACTTC.

The chain joins TRBV13 to TRBJ2-2, with D possibly matching TRBD2 (6 bases). This CDR3 region has 16 residues. Trimming left V 8 bases short and J 1 base short, with 17 bases between. Germline V gene data show CDR1 as PRHDT and CDR2 as FYEKMQ (reference sequence). The CDR3 region has the DNA TGTGCCAGCCTGATGGGGGGAGCTAGGAACACCGGGGAGCTGTTTTTT. It specifies CASLMGGARNTGELFF.

This clone came up once. The chain carries TRBV4-1 and TRBJ2-3; TRBD2 agrees at 11 bases. Germline V gene lookup returns CDR1 MGHRA and CDR2 YSYEKL. CDR3 length: 18 residues. The trim removed 3 bases at V and 6 bases at J, leaving 14 bases unmatched. As DNA, the CDR3 is TGCGCCAGCAGCCAGTTACACTTAGCGGGAGGGCCGTATGATACGCAGTATTTT. Protein sequence: CASSQLHLAGGPYDTQYF.

The chain is built from TRBV11-2 and TRBJ2-3, with TRBD2 matching over 8 bases. The germline CDR1 and CDR2 sequences are SGHAT and FQNNGV. V lost 1 base to trimming and J lost 4 bases; unmatched junction nucleotides: 10. The CDR3 is made up of 17 amino acids. CDR3 in DNA: TGTGCCAGCAGCTTAGCCCCGGGGAGCGGGAGAGCAGATACGCAGTATTTT. It codes for CASSLAPGSGRADTQYF. Based on the CDR3 plus reference TRBV11-2 and TRBJ2-3, the full variable domain is EAGVAQSPRYKIIEKRQSVAFWCNPISGHATLYWYQQILGQGPKLLIQFQNNGVVDDSQLPKDRFSAERLKGVDSTLKIQPAKLEDSAVYLCASSLAPGSGRADTQYFGPGTRLTVL.

This sequence joins TRBV2 and TRBJ2-7; 11 bases agree with TRBD2. After removal of 5 bases from V and 1 base from J, the junction contained 4 bases not matched to a gene. Germline assignment: CDR1 SNHLY and CDR2 FYNNEI. This CDR3 has 15 amino acids. The chain's CDR3 is CASSLAGGTSYEQYF. Written as DNA, the CDR3 is TGTGCCAGCAGTCTAGCGGGGGGAACTTCCTACGAGCAGTACTTC.

Only one count was recorded for this clone. The chain recombines TRBV7-8 with TRBJ2-1, with 11 bases aligning to TRBD2. Losses at the gene ends were 5 bases for V and 10 bases for J; bases not matched to a gene: 10. The CDR3 covers 15 residues. Germline values: CDR1 SGHVS, CDR2 FQNEAQ. The CDR3 DNA is TGTGCCAGCAGCGTCGCGACTAGCGGGATTCAGGAGCAGTTCTTC. Protein product: CASSVATSGIQEQFF. Looking up the rest from reference TRBV7-8 and TRBJ2-1 gives the full variable domain: GAGVSQSPRYKVAKRGQDVALRCDPISGHVSLFWYQQALGQGPEFLTYFQNEAQLDKSGLPSDRFFAERPEGSVSTLKIQRTQQEDSAVYLCASSVATSGIQEQFFGPGTRLTVL.

V usage is TRBV18 and J usage is TRBJ2-5; 8 nucleotides match TRBD1. Germline V gene lookup returns CDR1 KGHSH and CDR2 LQKENI. The CDR3 consists of 16 residues. V lost 3 bases to trimming and J lost 5 bases; unmatched junction nucleotides: 11. In DNA, the CDR3 is TGTGCCAGCTCACCGCCCGGGACAGGTTGGGGGGAGACCCAGTACTTC. It is translated as CASSPPGTGWGETQYF.

The chain combines TRBV30 with TRBJ1-5, with D possibly being TRBD1 (5 bases). The V end lost 2 bases, the J end lost 6 bases, and 14 bases lay between the germline ends. Germline V CDR1 and CDR2: GTSNPN, SVGIG (reference sequence). The CDR3 totals 14 residues. The CDR3 protein is CAWSSRGGVQPQHF. As DNA, the CDR3 is TGTGCCTGGAGTTCCCGGGGGGGGGTTCAGCCCCAGCATTTT.

The chain carries TRBV28 and TRBJ1-2; D ambiguous. The germline CDR1 and CDR2 sequences are MDHEN and SYDVKM. The CDR3 is 15 amino acids. Trimming took off 1 base at V and 7 bases at J, with 16 bases between the two ends. The CDR3: CASSLYQSFGVGYTF. As DNA, the CDR3 is TGTGCCAGCAGTTTATATCAGTCCTTCGGGGTTGGCTACACCTTC.

J is TRBJ1-2 and V is TRBV7-9, with D possibly matching TRBD1 (5 bases). The V gene lost 4 bases and the J gene lost 8 bases, with 17 bases spanning the gap. This CDR3 comprises 14 residues. Germline-derived CDR1 and CDR2 are SEHNR and FQNEAQ (reference sequence). The CDR3 bases are TGTGCCAGCAGCTCGCCGCGGGACGCCTTGGGCTACACCTTC. It specifies CASSSPRDALGYTF.